One sample yielded the 2 T cell receptor beta chains listed below, sequenced in a study of tissue T cells after allogeneic stem cell transplantation. Time point described: mouse harvest day 14 after allogeneic transplant. Each mouse received 10^7 T-cell-depleted marrow cells plus 10^6 splenic CD5+ T cells by tail vein. The assay was immunoSEQ multiplex PCR, and TCRdb's table has in-frame clones only and misses some. The table records 4,300 or so clones, roughly 44% of them present only once. Sequenced input: gut tissue. These receptors all come from a female BALB/c mouse given C57BL/6 T cells with graft-versus-host disease after an allogeneic hematopoietic cell transplant.

As regards this clone: Just one base apart from a much larger clone, this may be a read error. Gene names and germline refer to mouse. The missing CDR3 end, 1 residue past where the read stops, is filled in from the germline J gene. The V call is TRBV3, the J call TRBJ2-5, with D perhaps being TRBD1 or TRBD2 (5 bases each). CDR1 SNHLY and CDR2 FYNGKV come from the germline V gene (reference sequence). The V end lost 4 bases, the J end lost 3 bases, and 5 bases lay between the germline ends. The CDR3 loop spans 12 amino acids. CDR3 bases read: TGTGCCAGCAGCTGGGGGCAAGACACCCAGTAC. Its translation is CASSWGQDTQY. The full CDR3 protein is CASSWGQDTQYF.

About this clone itself: These gene names are mouse names. Read data end 1 residue before the CDR3 end; the end is taken from the germline J gene. V gene TRBV5 combines with J gene TRBJ1-3; 7 bases agree with TRBD1. The CDR3 sequence is 14 residues long. Germline-derived CDR1 and CDR2 are LGHNA and YNLKQL (reference sequence). Trimming at V came to 3 bases and at J to 1 base, leaving 0 bases not matched to a gene. The CDR3 protein is CASSQTGSGNTLYF. The part of the CDR3 DNA that was read is TGTGCCAGCAGCCAGACAGGGTCTGGAAATACGCTCTAT.